This T cell receptor (beta chain) was identified during a study of blood T cell repertoires in COVID-19. CDR1 is LGHDT, CDR2 YNNKEL, per germline (reference sequence). Trimming cost V 3 bases and J 6 bases, with 11 bases left between them. The CDR3 runs to 13 residues. Generated by immunoSEQ multiplex PCR, the TCRdb table keeps only in-frame clones and is missing some. The data contain 200,000 to 250,000 clones, 83% of them singletons. The sequenced sample consisted of peripheral blood. The chain recombines TRBV3-1 (or the pseudogene TRBV3-2) with TRBJ1-2; D call uncertain. The sequence was obtained from a woman in her twenties or thirties with COVID-19, enrolled during active disease. This CDR3 reads CASSHRTGDGYTF. Written as DNA, the CDR3 is TGTGCCAGCAGCCACCGGACCGGGGATGGCTACACCTTC.